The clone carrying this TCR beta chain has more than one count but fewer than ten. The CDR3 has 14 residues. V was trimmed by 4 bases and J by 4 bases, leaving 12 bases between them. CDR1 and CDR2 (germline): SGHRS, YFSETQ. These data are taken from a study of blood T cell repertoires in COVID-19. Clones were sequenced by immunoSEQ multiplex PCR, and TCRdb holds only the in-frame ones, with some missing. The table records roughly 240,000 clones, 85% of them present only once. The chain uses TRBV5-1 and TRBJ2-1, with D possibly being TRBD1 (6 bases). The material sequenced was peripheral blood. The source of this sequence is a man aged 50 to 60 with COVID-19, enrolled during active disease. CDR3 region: CASSLPGQYNEQFF. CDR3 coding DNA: TGCGCCAGCAGCCTCCCCGGACAGTACAATGAGCAGTTCTTC.